A single sample is the source of the 18 T cell receptor beta chains below, sequenced in a study of a mutant IDH1 vaccine in newly diagnosed glioma (dated by TCRdb to 2020 to 2022). To prepare the library, the immunoSEQ multiplex PCR assay was applied. This immuneACCESS table, as held by TCRdb, lists in-frame sequences with V and J called but not all clones. Of the missing ones, under half trace to an unresolved V gene in checked studies; the others have no known cause. A total of some 56,000 clones appear in this sample, about 91% of them only once. The ten most abundant clones make up 2.6% of the sample. The sample's time point label, decoded: baseline, week 1 (first vaccination visit). The treatment or condition label, as the study defines it: pre-vaccination baseline after standard-of-care therapy. The source material was PBMCs, sampled from a glioma patient treated with radiotherapy, temozolomide or both. Every receptor here comes from a man aged 45-60 years with glioma.

A single count supports this clone. CDR3 region: CASRSGARGYTF. The CDR3 nucleotides are TGTGCCAGCAGATCAGGGGCCAGAGGCTACACCTTC. This chain links TRBV25-1 with TRBJ1-2; D may be TRBD1 (6 bases). V gave up 6 bases and J gave up 8 bases, with 13 bases separating them. The CDR3 is 12 amino acids. The V gene's germline CDR1 is MGHDK and CDR2 SYGVNS.

The chain couples TRBV29-1 to TRBJ1-4; tentative D call: TRBD1 (6 bases). The V end lost 6 bases, the J end lost 10 bases, and 18 bases lay between the germline ends. CDR1 is SQVTM, CDR2 ANQGSEA, per germline. CDR3 length equals 13 residues. CDR3 in amino acids: CSVADRNPGKLFF. Here the CDR3 DNA reads TGCAGCGTCGCCGACAGGAATCCGGGAAAACTGTTTTTT.

This clone was found once. The chain carries TRBV29-1 and TRBJ1-1; weak D call: TRBD1 (6 bases). There are 11 residues in the CDR3. The V end lost 3 bases, the J end lost 10 bases, and 12 bases lay between the germline ends. CDR1 is SQVTM and CDR2 is ANQGSEA in the germline V gene. CDR3 sequence: CSVELGGLAFF. The CDR3 nucleotides are TGCAGCGTTGAGTTAGGGGGGCTAGCTTTCTTT.

The genes are TRBV6-5 and TRBJ1-5; possibly TRBD1 for D (6 bases). Looked up from germline, CDR1 is MNHEY and CDR2 is SVGAGI. The CDR3 has 13 amino acids. The V end lost 2 bases, the J end lost 6 bases, and 8 bases lay between the germline ends. CDR3 region: CASSYRGGQPQHF. CDR3 nucleotides: TGTGCCAGCAGTTACAGGGGGGGTCAGCCCCAGCATTTT.

This rearrangement joins TRBV29-1 to TRBJ2-7; the match to TRBD1 covers 10 bases. This CDR3 contains 13 residues. The germline gives CDR1 SQVTM, CDR2 ANQGSEA. Trimming took 7 bases from V and 5 from J; bases not matched to a gene: 8. The CDR3 DNA follows: TGCAGCGCCTCGGGACAGGGGCAGCACGAGCAGTACTTC. This codes for CSASGQGQHEQYF.

The V call is TRBV4-3, the J call TRBJ2-5; D unresolved. The length of the CDR3 is 14 residues. Germline-derived CDR1 and CDR2 are LGHNA and YSLEER. Trimming cost V 0 bases and J 3 bases, with 8 bases left between them. Here the CDR3 DNA reads TGCGCCAGCAGCCAAGATTTGGGGAAAGAGACCCAGTACTTC. This gives the protein CASSQDLGKETQYF.

The chain is built from TRBV28 and TRBJ2-6; D is undetermined. CDR3 length: 13 amino acids. Germline CDR1 reads MDHEN; CDR2 reads SYDVKM. V lost 6 bases to trimming and J lost 0 bases, with 3 bases between them. CDR3 DNA: TGTGCCAGCAGAAGCTCTGGGGCCAACGTCCTGACTTTC. Translating it yields CASRSSGANVLTF.

This chain uses TRBV6-5 with TRBJ2-5; D may match TRBD1 or TRBD2 (5 bases each). This CDR3 spans 14 amino acids. The V gene lost 5 bases and the J gene lost 4 bases, with 14 bases spanning the gap. Germline V gives CDR1 MNHEY, CDR2 SVGAGI. CDR3 coding DNA: TGTGCCAGCAGTCCCCTGGGACGGGGAGAGACCCAGTACTTC. Protein: CASSPLGRGETQYF.

The CDR3, as DNA: TGTGCCTGGAGCCTGGGCCCGGGGGGCAATCAGCCCCAGCATTTT. It translates to CAWSLGPGGNQPQHF. The chain couples TRBV30 to TRBJ1-5; maybe TRBD1 (5 bases). Trimming stripped 3 bases from V and 2 bases from J, with 14 bases between. The CDR3 loop spans 15 amino acids. Germline CDR1 GTSNPN, CDR2 SVGIG (reference sequence).

The chain joins TRBV2 to TRBJ2-5, with D possibly TRBD2 on 6 matching bases. The CDR3 sequence is 13 residues long. V gave up 0 bases and J gave up 5 bases, with 7 bases separating them. The germline gives CDR1 SNHLY, CDR2 FYNNEI. CDR3 in DNA: TGTGCCAGCAGTGAAGCGGGGGGTGAGACCCAGTACTTC. Translating it yields CASSEAGGETQYF.

The rearrangement joins TRBV6-1 to TRBJ1-2, with a possible D match to TRBD1 (5 bases). CDR1 is MNHNS and CDR2 is SASEGT in the germline V gene. The CDR3 has 14 amino acids. Trimming cost V 1 base and J 3 bases, with 9 bases left between them. CDR3 amino acids: CASSEVRGHYGYTF. In DNA form, the CDR3 reads TGTGCCAGCAGTGAAGTAAGGGGTCACTATGGCTACACCTTC.

The genes are TRBV15 and TRBJ1-1, with 10 nucleotides matching TRBD1. The length of the CDR3 is 15 residues. The germline V gene has CDR1 LNHNV and CDR2 YYDKDF (reference sequence). J lost 4 bases, V lost 2 bases, and 4 bases had no gene match. CDR3 protein: CATSRRTGGSTEAFF. CDR3 nucleotide sequence: TGTGCCACCAGCAGACGGACAGGGGGGAGCACTGAAGCTTTCTTT.

V gene TRBV18 combines with J gene TRBJ1-1; no firm D call. Germline V gives CDR1 KGHSH, CDR2 LQKENI. Trimming took off 5 bases at V and 3 bases at J, with 10 bases between the two ends. The CDR3 covers 13 residues. The CDR3 here is CASSSNKDTEAFF. The CDR3 DNA reads TGTGCCAGCTCATCCAATAAGGACACTGAAGCTTTCTTT.

The V call is TRBV4-2, the J call TRBJ1-1, with D hard to call. CDR3 length equals 15 residues. Trimming left V 0 bases short and J 1 base short, with 9 bases between. Germline-derived CDR1 and CDR2 are LGHNA and YNFKEQ. CDR3: CASSQEGRRNTEAFF. Written as DNA, the CDR3 is TGTGCCAGCAGCCAAGAGGGTCGGAGGAACACTGAAGCTTTCTTT.

The V gene is TRBV18, the J gene TRBJ1-1, with 8 bases fitting TRBD1. Germline CDR1 reads KGHSH; CDR2 reads LQKENI. There are 13 residues in the CDR3. The V and J ends lost 9 bases and 8 bases, in that order; junction bases with no gene match: 11. CDR3 protein: CASRPDRAQEAFF. The CDR3 DNA follows: TGTGCCAGTAGACCGGACAGGGCCCAGGAAGCTTTCTTT.

The genes are TRBV29-1 and TRBJ2-7, with unresolved D. Germline V gene data show CDR1 as SQVTM and CDR2 as ANQGSEA. V was pared by 4 bases and J by 7 bases, with 8 bases between. The CDR3 extends over 10 amino acids. CDR3 sequence: CSVATREQYF. In DNA, the CDR3 is TGCAGCGTTGCGACGAGGGAGCAGTACTTC.

V and J are TRBV7-9 and TRBJ1-1, with 9 bases matching TRBD1. The CDR3 extends over 14 amino acids. Unmatched junction bases numbered 10, after V lost 8 bases and J lost 6 bases. The germline V gene encodes CDR1 SEHNR and CDR2 FQNEAQ (reference sequence). CDR3 in amino acids: CASDRGASYPEAFF. DNA for the CDR3: TGTGCCAGCGACAGGGGGGCCTCGTACCCTGAAGCTTTCTTT.

This clone has just one count. The chain has TRBV5-6 and TRBJ1-4; a possible D gene is TRBD1 (5 bases). This CDR3 is built from 15 residues. V lost 4 bases to trimming and J lost 0 bases, with 10 bases between them. The V gene's germline CDR1 is SGHDT and CDR2 YYEEEE. In DNA form, the CDR3 reads TGTGCCAGCAGCCCGCCGGGGGCAACTAATGAAAAACTGTTTTTT. It translates to CASSPPGATNEKLFF.